This T cell receptor beta chain was identified during a study of T cell changes during pregnancy in multiple sclerosis. Measured with immunoSEQ multiplex PCR; TCRdb has only the in-frame clones, and not every one. The data contain 90,000 to 120,000 clones, roughly 90% of them singletons. Per the germline V gene, CDR1 is PRHDT and CDR2 is FYEKMQ (reference sequence). The CDR3 covers 19 residues. Trimming at V came to 5 bases and at J to 6 bases, leaving 21 bases not matched to a gene. This chain joins TRBV13 and TRBJ2-3, with 9 nucleotides matching TRBD2. The source is a female donor with multiple sclerosis, enrolled in a pregnancy study. The source was peripheral blood, collected after pregnancy. CDR3 in DNA: TGTGCCAGCAGCCCCCGGACAGTCCTAGTTGGCGGGGGGGCGGATACGCAGTATTTT. It translates to CASSPRTVLVGGGADTQYF.